This T cell receptor beta chain was obtained from a study of follicular helper T cells after annual influenza vaccination. In the study overall: Days 0, 7 and 28 post-vaccination were the blood draw times.

This sample's time point: 2015-2016 season, 7 days after influenza vaccination. Sorted blood CD4 subsets were sequenced before and after adults received seasonal inactivated influenza vaccine. Sorted cTfh were non-naive CD4+CXCR5+PD-1+, either ICOS+CD38+ or ICOS-CD38-. Data came from immunoSEQ multiplex PCR; TCRdb stores just in-frame clones and leaves some out. Among over a thousand clones listed, over 75% were seen once. The CDR3 length is 15 residues. Trimming at V came to 7 bases and at J to 7 bases, leaving 11 bases not matched to a gene. Germline CDR1 is LNHDA and CDR2 is SQIVND (reference sequence).

Sequenced here: CXCR5+ CD38+ circulating T follicular helper cells from blood, sampled 7 days after influenza vaccination. Indicated subset: circulating Tfh, non-naive CD4+CXCR5+PD-1+ (ICOS+CD38+ or ICOS-CD38-). V gene TRBV19 combines with J gene TRBJ2-2, with 8 nucleotides matching TRBD2. This TCR was sampled from an adult who received the influenza vaccine. The CDR3 sequence is CASTPGLAYFGELFF. CDR3 bases: TGTGCCAGTACCCCAGGACTAGCTTATTTCGGGGAGCTGTTTTTT.